This T cell receptor beta chain was profiled in a study of regulatory T cells in long-lasting Graves disease. This clonotype was recorded many times. CDR3 length: 15 amino acids. The V segment lost 2 bases and the J segment 0 bases; nucleotides outside the gene matches: 3. Indicated time point: persistent/refractory GD, antithyroid drugs over 5 years with positive TRAb. The TCR library was made from RNA extracted from PBMCs. Into tubes containing EDTA, approximately 9 milliliters of peripheral blood were drawn. iRepertoire HTBI primers and Arm-PCR of CDR3 regions built TCR beta libraries. TCRdb recomputed calls from the multiplex PCR reads with MiXCR, one row per CDR3 protein. The table records 700,000 or so distinct CDR3 sequences, 25% to 35% of them present only once.

The TCR originated in a female donor with Graves disease. The sequences come from peripheral blood mononuclear cells (PBMCs), collected when the disease was refractory, from a patient treated with antithyroid drugs. The chain employs TRBV12-3 or TRBV12-4 and TRBJ1-2, with 7 bases that match TRBD1. CDR3 residues: CASSLRGQPNYGYTF. CDR3 in DNA: TGTGCCAGCAGTTTAAGGGGGCAACCTAACTATGGCTACACCTTC.